The 2 T cell receptor beta chains below were found in one sample sequenced in a study of Graves' ophthalmopathy and Graves' hyperthyroidism. Amplified TCR beta CDR3 regions were obtained using RNA transcripts as template. Second-round multiplex PCR followed a first-round RT-PCR using HTBI primers. TCRdb fed the multiplex PCR reads into MiXCR, producing one record per CDR3 protein. The data contain over a million distinct CDR3 sequences, about 35% of them singletons. The sequencing input was peripheral blood or thyroid tissue (not recorded which). The receptors originated from an adult man with Graves' hyperthyroidism.

This clonotype was counted many times. J is TRBJ2-5 and V is TRBV9, with 8 bases matching TRBD1. The V and J ends lost 1 base and 5 bases, in that order; junction bases with no gene match: 7. The germline V gene encodes CDR1 SGDLS and CDR2 YYNGEE. This CDR3 is built from 15 residues. The CDR3 nucleotides read TGTGCCAGCAGCGTAAGGGCAGGGGGCTTGGAGACCCAGTACTTC. Its protein product is CASSVRAGGLETQYF.

On this clonotype: This could be a read error, since a much larger clone is one nucleotide away. The rearrangement joins TRBV11-2 to TRBJ2-7, with D unresolved. In germline, CDR1 is SGHAT, CDR2 FQNNGV. V was trimmed by 5 bases and J by 3 bases, leaving 14 bases between them. The CDR3 length is 14 residues. CDR3 in DNA: TGTGCCAGCAGCACGCTACAACAGAACTACGAGCAGTACTTC. It is translated as CASSTLQQNYEQYF.